A selection of T cell receptor beta chains follows, all from one sample in a study of identical twins. TCRdb redid the calling of the 5' RACE reads with MiXCR, one entry per CDR3 protein. The sample lists hundreds of thousands of distinct CDR3 sequences; 10% to 15% were seen once. This sample was also put to use in a study of yellow fever vaccine responses in identical twins.

Sequenced material: PBMCs. Receptors originate from a woman younger than 35 in good health. Each CDR3 is given with its conserved first and last residue. A D gene is named only where the DNA matches it firmly. Size is omitted from some rows. Given values are once, few, many or a class for expanded clones.

TRBV12-3/TRBV12-4,many,-,TRBJ2-2,CASIGQRTGELFF,TGTGCCAGCATTGGACAGCGAACCGGGGAGCTGTTTTTT
TRBV6-5,few,-,TRBJ2-2,CASSYSMGSSQANTGELFF,TGTGCCAGCAGTTACTCGATGGGCTCGAGCCAGGCGAACACCGGGGAGCTGTTTTTT
TRBV3-1,many,-,TRBJ2-2,CASDSLGELFF,TGTGCCAGCGACTCACTCGGGGAGCTGTTTTTT
TRBV5-1,many,-,TRBJ2-5,CASKKGDSGETQYF,TGCGCCAGCAAGAAAGGGGATTCCGGAGAGACCCAGTACTTC
TRBV6-1,-,TRBD2,TRBJ2-3,CASSPARLAGTDTQYF,TGTGCCAGCAGTCCGGCTCGGCTAGCGGGCACAGATACGCAGTATTTT
TRBV12-3/TRBV12-4,-,TRBD2,TRBJ2-7,CASSFQGRGLAGGSYEQYF,TGTGCCAGCAGTTTTCAAGGCCGGGGACTAGCGGGAGGCTCCTACGAGCAGTACTTC
TRBV20-1,many,-,TRBJ1-6,CSARGGTADNSPLHF,TGCAGTGCTAGGGGAGGGACCGCTGATAATTCACCCCTCCACTTT
TRBV25-1,-,TRBD2,TRBJ2-3,CASSLLIASGGSDTQYF,TGTGCCAGCAGTTTACTAATAGCTAGCGGGGGTTCAGATACGCAGTATTTT
TRBV28,-,-,TRBJ2-5,CASTSGDRETQYF,TGTGCCAGCACCTCGGGGGATCGAGAGACCCAGTACTTC
TRBV12-3/TRBV12-4,few,-,TRBJ2-7,CASSLDSFDEQYF,TGTGCCAGCAGCTTGGACAGTTTCGACGAGCAGTACTTC
TRBV5-6,many,TRBD1,TRBJ2-7,CASSTKGQGGYEQYF,TGTGCCAGCAGCACCAAGGGACAGGGAGGTTACGAGCAGTACTTC
TRBV15,-,-,TRBJ1-5,CATSRDWAGMNDQPQHF,TGTGCCACCAGCAGAGATTGGGCAGGGATGAATGATCAGCCCCAGCATTTT
TRBV5-1,-,TRBD1,TRBJ2-3,CASSLSSGTGTDTQYF,TGCGCCAGCAGCTTGTCTTCCGGGACAGGCACAGATACGCAGTATTTT
TRBV20-1,many,-,TRBJ1-1,CSAPEGARTEAFF,TGCAGTGCGCCGGAAGGGGCGCGGACTGAAGCTTTCTTT
TRBV3-1,-,TRBD2,TRBJ2-7,CASGQREYEQYF,TGTGCCAGCGGTCAGCGGGAATACGAGCAGTACTTC
TRBV10-3,many,-,TRBJ1-1,CAISDYYNTEAFF,TGTGCCATCAGTGACTACTATAACACTGAAGCTTTCTTT
TRBV27,many,-,TRBJ2-1,CASSFRYYNEQFF,TGTGCCAGCAGTTTTCGATACTACAATGAGCAGTTCTTC
TRBV18,few,-,TRBJ2-7,CASSPGGTGEQYF,TGTGCCAGCTCACCAGGAGGGACGGGCGAGCAGTACTTC
TRBV7-2,-,-,TRBJ2-1,CASSLIVQNEQFF,TGTGCCAGCAGCTTAATAGTCCAAAATGAGCAGTTCTTC
TRBV2,once,TRBD2,TRBJ2-3,CASEREGSTDTQYF,TGTGCCAGCGAGCGGGAGGGAAGCACAGATACGCAGTATTTT
TRBV7-9,few,-,TRBJ1-5,CASSLGAGVDNQPQHF,TGTGCCAGCAGCTTAGGTGCAGGGGTTGACAATCAGCCCCAGCATTTT
TRBV24-1,-,TRBD1,TRBJ1-1,CATSDSGGDRDTEAFF,TGTGCCACCAGTGATTCCGGGGGGGACAGGGACACTGAAGCTTTCTTT
TRBV20-1,many,-,TRBJ2-1,CSAREGGQDRSYNEQFF,TGCAGTGCTAGAGAGGGAGGACAGGACCGCTCCTACAATGAGCAGTTCTTC
TRBV9,-,TRBD2,TRBJ2-1,CASSVLAGNDEQFF,TGTGCCAGCAGCGTCCTAGCGGGTAACGATGAGCAGTTCTTC
TRBV28,many,-,TRBJ2-3,CASSFQGRHTQYF,TGTGCCAGCAGTTTCCAGGGGCGGCATACGCAGTATTTT
TRBV3-1,few,-,TRBJ2-3,CASSQRGSADTQYF,TGTGCCAGCAGCCAACGTGGTTCCGCAGATACGCAGTATTTT
TRBV18,many,-,TRBJ1-1,CASSPRGNTEAFF,TGTGCCAGCTCACCGAGGGGGAACACTGAAGCTTTCTTT